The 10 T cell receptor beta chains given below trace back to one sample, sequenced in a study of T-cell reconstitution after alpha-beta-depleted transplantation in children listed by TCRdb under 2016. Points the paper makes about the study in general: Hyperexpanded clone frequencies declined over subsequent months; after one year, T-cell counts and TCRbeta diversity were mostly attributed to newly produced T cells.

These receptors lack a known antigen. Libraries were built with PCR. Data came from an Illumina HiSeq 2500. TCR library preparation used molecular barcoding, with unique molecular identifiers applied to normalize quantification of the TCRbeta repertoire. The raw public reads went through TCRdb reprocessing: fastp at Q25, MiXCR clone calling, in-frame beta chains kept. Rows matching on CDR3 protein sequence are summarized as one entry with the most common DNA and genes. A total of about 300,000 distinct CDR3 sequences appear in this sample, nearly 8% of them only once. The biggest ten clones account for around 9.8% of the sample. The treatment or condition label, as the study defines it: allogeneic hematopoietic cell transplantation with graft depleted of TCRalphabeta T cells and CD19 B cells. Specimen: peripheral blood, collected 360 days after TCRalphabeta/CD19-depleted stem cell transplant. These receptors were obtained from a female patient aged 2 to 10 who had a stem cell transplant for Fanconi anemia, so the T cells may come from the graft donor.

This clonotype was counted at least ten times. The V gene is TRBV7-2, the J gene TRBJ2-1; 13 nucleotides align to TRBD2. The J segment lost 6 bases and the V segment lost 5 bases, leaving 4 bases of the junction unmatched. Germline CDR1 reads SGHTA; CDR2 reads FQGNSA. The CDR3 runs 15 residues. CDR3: CASSTSGGAFNEQFF. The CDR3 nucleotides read TGTGCCAGCAGCACTAGCGGGGGGGCATTCAATGAGCAGTTCTTC.

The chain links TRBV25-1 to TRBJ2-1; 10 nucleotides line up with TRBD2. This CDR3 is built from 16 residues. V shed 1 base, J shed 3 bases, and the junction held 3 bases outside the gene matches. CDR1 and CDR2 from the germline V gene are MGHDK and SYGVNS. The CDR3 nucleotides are TGTGCCAGCAGTGAATTGGCTAGCGGGGGCTACAATGAGCAGTTCTTC. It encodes CASSELASGGYNEQFF.

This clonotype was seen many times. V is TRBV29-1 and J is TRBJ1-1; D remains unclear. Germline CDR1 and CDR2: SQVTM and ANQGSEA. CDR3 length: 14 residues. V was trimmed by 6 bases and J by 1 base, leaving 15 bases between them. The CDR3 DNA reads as TGCAGCGTCCGCCCGGACGGCTCGAACACTGAAGCTTTCTTT. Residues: CSVRPDGSNTEAFF. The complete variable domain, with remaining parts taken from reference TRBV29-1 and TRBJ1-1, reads SAVISQKPSRDICQRGTSLTIQCQVDSQVTMMFWYRQQPGQSLTLIATANQGSEATYESGFVIDKFPISRPNLTFSTLTVSNMSPEDSSIYLCSVRPDGSNTEAFFGQGTRLTVV.

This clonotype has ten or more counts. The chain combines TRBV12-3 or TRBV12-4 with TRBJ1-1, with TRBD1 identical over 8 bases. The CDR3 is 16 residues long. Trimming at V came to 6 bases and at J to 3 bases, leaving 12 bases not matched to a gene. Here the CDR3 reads CASSLRTGNKDTEAFF. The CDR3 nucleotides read TGTGCCAGCAGCCTCCGGACAGGGAACAAGGACACTGAAGCTTTCTTT.

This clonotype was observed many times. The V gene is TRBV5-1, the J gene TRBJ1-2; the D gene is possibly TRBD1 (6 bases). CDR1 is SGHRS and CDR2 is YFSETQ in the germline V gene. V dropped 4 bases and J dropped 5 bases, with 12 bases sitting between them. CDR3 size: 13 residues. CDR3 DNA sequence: TGCGCCAGCAGCCAGGACGGACAGTATGGCTACACCTTC. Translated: CASSQDGQYGYTF.

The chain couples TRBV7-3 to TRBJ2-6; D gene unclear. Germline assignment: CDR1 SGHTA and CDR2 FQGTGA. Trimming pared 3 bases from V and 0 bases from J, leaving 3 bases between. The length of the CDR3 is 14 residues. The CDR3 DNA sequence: TGTGCCAGCAGCTTCGTCTCTGGGGCCAACGTCCTGACTTTC. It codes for CASSFVSGANVLTF.

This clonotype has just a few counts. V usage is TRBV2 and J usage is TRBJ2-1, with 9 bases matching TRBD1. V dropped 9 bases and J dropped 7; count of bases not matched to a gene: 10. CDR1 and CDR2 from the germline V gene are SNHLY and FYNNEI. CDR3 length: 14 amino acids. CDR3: CARRLRDRVNEQFF. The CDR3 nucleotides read TGTGCCAGAAGACTCCGGGACAGGGTTAATGAGCAGTTCTTC.

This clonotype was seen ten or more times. DNA of the CDR3: TGTGCCAGCAGCGACAGGGTCTTAAACATTCAGTACTTC. It specifies CASSDRVLNIQYF. The chain carries TRBV12-3 or TRBV12-4 and TRBJ2-4; TRBD1 agrees at 7 bases. The CDR3 is 13 residues long. The junction had 5 bases not matched to a gene; V was cut back by 6 bases and J by 6 bases.

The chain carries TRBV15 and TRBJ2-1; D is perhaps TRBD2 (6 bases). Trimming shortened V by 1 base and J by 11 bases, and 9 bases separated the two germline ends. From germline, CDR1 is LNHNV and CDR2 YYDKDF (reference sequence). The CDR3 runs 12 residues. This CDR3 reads CATSRAGTQQFF. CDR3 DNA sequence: TGTGCCACCAGCAGAGCAGGGACTCAGCAGTTCTTC. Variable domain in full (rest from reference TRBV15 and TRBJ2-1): DAMVIQNPRYQVTQFGKPVTLSCSQTLNHNVMYWYQQKSSQAPKLLFHYYDKDFNNEADTPDNFQSRRPNTSFCFLDIRSPGLGDTAMYLCATSRAGTQQFFGPGTRLTVL.

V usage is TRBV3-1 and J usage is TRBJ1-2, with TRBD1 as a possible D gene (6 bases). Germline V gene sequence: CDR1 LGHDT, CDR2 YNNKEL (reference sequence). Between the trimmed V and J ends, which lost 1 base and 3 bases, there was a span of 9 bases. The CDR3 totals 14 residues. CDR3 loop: CASSQASGDYGYTF. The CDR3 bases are TGTGCCAGCAGCCAAGCTTCAGGGGACTATGGCTACACCTTC.